This T cell receptor beta chain was captured in a study of glioma-infiltrating T cells. Amplification of TCR alpha and beta CDR3 regions from RNA used iRepertoire nested multiplex PCR. For one-step reverse transcription and amplification, about 90-400 ng of tissue mRNA or PBMC total RNA was used. MiXCR, applied by TCRdb to the multiplex PCR reads, yields one record per CDR3 protein. The sample has 3,500 to 4,000 distinct CDR3 sequences, around 93% seen once. As to this clonotype: Found in a library prepared for alpha chains, this beta chain is an off-target read, and its abundance has little meaning.

CDR1 and CDR2 from the germline V gene are DFQATT and SNEGSKA (reference sequence). CDR3 length: 15 residues. The V end lost 3 bases, the J end lost 4 bases, and 18 bases lay between the germline ends. This receptor was identified in a human donor with low-grade glioma or glioblastoma, undergoing nonglioma brain surgery, or in good health (not recorded which). The chain uses TRBV20-1 and TRBJ1-2, with D uncertain. Sequencing input: glioma tissue, nonneoplastic brain tissue, or PBMCs (not recorded which). As DNA, the CDR3 is TGCAGTGCTAGTGAAGACTCAAGGGTCGGCTATGGCTACACCTTC. Its protein is CSASEDSRVGYGYTF.